What follows are 25 T cell receptor beta chains derived from one specimen sequenced in a study of T cells in localized non-small cell lung cancer. TCRdb keeps only in-frame clones here, not all; method: immunoSEQ multiplex PCR. Of around 64,000 clones listed, roughly 79% are singletons. This specimen consisted of PBMCs, obtained before any cancer treatment. Receptor source: a man aged 40 to 69 with stage II lung adenocarcinoma.

This rearrangement joins TRBV6-5 to TRBJ1-1; 8 bases align to TRBD1. This CDR3 has 14 residues. In germline, CDR1 is MNHEY, CDR2 SVGAGI. V lost 5 bases to trimming and J lost 6 bases; unmatched junction nucleotides: 8. CDR3 sequence: CASSLRQGRAEAFF. In DNA, the CDR3 is TGTGCCAGCAGTCTACGACAGGGGAGAGCTGAAGCTTTCTTT.

The chain joins TRBV11-2 to TRBJ1-4, with D tentatively TRBD1 (6 bases). The CDR3 runs 17 residues. V dropped 5 bases and J dropped 0 bases, with 16 bases sitting between them. CDR1 is SGHAT, CDR2 FQNNGV, per germline. The CDR3 is CASSRRGRTTTNEKLFF. The DNA of the CDR3 is TGTGCCAGCAGCCGCCGGGGGCGGACAACAACTAATGAAAAACTGTTTTTT.

This chain connects TRBV18 to TRBJ1-3; TRBD1 matches 7 bases. The CDR3 has 16 amino acids. The V gene end was trimmed by 3 bases and the J gene end by 0 bases; junction bases not matched to a gene: 5. CDR1 is KGHSH, CDR2 LQKENI, per germline. CDR3 DNA: TGTGCCAGCTCACCGTGGACAGGAAGCTCTGGAAACACCATATATTTT. Its protein is CASSPWTGSSGNTIYF.

This clone was recorded a few times. The chain carries TRBV6-5 and TRBJ1-5, with no clear D. The germline CDR1 and CDR2 sequences are MNHEY and SVGAGI. The CDR3 runs 13 residues. V lost 5 bases to trimming and J lost 0 bases, with 5 bases between them. DNA of the CDR3: TGTGCCAGCAGTAAATATAGCAATCAGCCCCAGCATTTT. It translates to CASSKYSNQPQHF.

V usage is TRBV7-2 and J usage is TRBJ2-7, with TRBD2 identical over 13 bases. J gave up 2 bases and V 1 base, and 2 bases lay outside the gene matches. The CDR3 sequence is 16 residues long. Per the germline V gene, CDR1 is SGHTA and CDR2 is FQGNSA. For the CDR3, the DNA is TGTGCCAGCAGCTTAGGGGGGACTAGCGGGACCTACGAGCAGTACTTC. Protein product: CASSLGGTSGTYEQYF.

The rearrangement links TRBV6-5 to TRBJ1-1; unclear D gene. V was cut by 6 bases and J by 1 base, with 9 bases left in between. This CDR3 region has 13 residues. Germline CDR1 is MNHEY and CDR2 is SVGAGI. CDR3 bases: TGTGCCAGCAGCTCTCCCTGGAACACTGAAGCTTTCTTT. Protein: CASSSPWNTEAFF.

The V gene is TRBV11-2, the J gene TRBJ1-2; D might be TRBD1 (5 bases). V was cut by 5 bases and J by 5 bases, with 18 bases left in between. The CDR3 spans 15 residues. The germline V gene has CDR1 SGHAT and CDR2 FQNNGV. Written as DNA, the CDR3 is TGTGCCAGCAGCGCCATAAGTCAGGGCGAGTATGGCTACACCTTC. Translating gives CASSAISQGEYGYTF. Drawing the rest from reference TRBV11-2 and TRBJ1-2, the complete variable domain is EAGVAQSPRYKIIEKRQSVAFWCNPISGHATLYWYQQILGQGPKLLIQFQNNGVVDDSQLPKDRFSAERLKGVDSTLKIQPAKLEDSAVYLCASSAISQGEYGYTFGSGTRLTVV.

The V gene is TRBV5-4, the J gene TRBJ2-7, with D hard to call. The germline V gene has CDR1 SGHNT and CDR2 YYREEE (reference sequence). The V gene lost 3 bases and the J gene lost 3 bases, with 4 bases spanning the gap. This CDR3 is 11 amino acids long. This CDR3 is CASSSNYEQYF. The CDR3 DNA follows: TGTGCCAGCAGCTCAAACTACGAGCAGTACTTC.

This clone has a count of ten or more. The rearrangement links TRBV6-1 to TRBJ1-5; D gene unclear. Trimming shortened V by 8 bases and J by 3 bases, and 17 bases separated the two germline ends. Germline V lookup: CDR1 MNHNS, CDR2 SASEGT. The length of the CDR3 is 15 residues. The CDR3 protein is CASLRPGRPNQPQHF. CDR3 sequence (DNA): TGTGCCAGCCTAAGGCCGGGCAGACCCAATCAGCCCCAGCATTTT.

The rearrangement uses TRBV29-1 and TRBJ2-7, with 8 bases lining up with TRBD1. This CDR3 contains 14 residues. The V gene's germline CDR1 is SQVTM and CDR2 ANQGSEA. J was trimmed by 0 bases and V by 5 bases; bases with no gene match: 6. The CDR3 protein is CSVSRTGISYEQYF. For the CDR3, the DNA is TGCAGCGTTTCCAGGACAGGGATCTCCTACGAGCAGTACTTC.

CDR3 in DNA: TGCGCCAGCAGCCAAGATCACGATAGCGGGGGTTACGAGCAGTACTTC. Its protein is CASSQDHDSGGYEQYF. This chain uses TRBV4-1 with TRBJ2-7; 9 bases match TRBD2. Germline CDR1 and CDR2: MGHRA and YSYEKL. The CDR3 covers 16 residues. J was trimmed by 4 bases and V by 0 bases; bases with no gene match: 7.

CDR3 sequence (DNA): TGCGCCAGCAGCCAAGATGGACAGGTGAACTATGGCTACACCTTC. Protein product: CASSQDGQVNYGYTF. The genes are TRBV4-3 and TRBJ1-2, with 7 bases identical to TRBD1. CDR1 is LGHNA, CDR2 YSLEER, per germline. This CDR3 has 15 amino acids. The J segment lost 2 bases and the V segment lost 0 bases, leaving 3 bases of the junction unmatched.

V is TRBV19 and J is TRBJ1-1, with 7 bases identical to TRBD1. CDR3 size: 17 residues. V was clipped by 5 bases and J by 0 bases; unmatched bases: 12. Germline V gene data show CDR1 as LNHDA and CDR2 as SQIVND (reference sequence). The CDR3 DNA reads TGTGCCAGTAGTGGGGGGGCGGGACAGCAAGTGAACACTGAAGCTTTCTTT. This translates into CASSGGAGQQVNTEAFF.

The V gene is TRBV6-5, the J gene TRBJ2-5; 14 bases agree with TRBD2. V lost 9 bases to trimming and J lost 5 bases; unmatched junction nucleotides: 5. Germline CDR1 and CDR2: MNHEY and SVGAGI. This CDR3 is 14 amino acids long. The CDR3 DNA reads as TGTGCCAGGGGGACTAGCGGGAGTTTTGAGACCCAGTACTTC. The encoded protein is CARGTSGSFETQYF.

This sequence joins TRBV11-2 and TRBJ2-3; D assignment may be TRBD1 or TRBD2 (5 bases each). CDR1 is SGHAT and CDR2 is FQNNGV in the germline V gene. The CDR3 is 14 amino acids. V lost 8 bases and J lost 7, with 19 bases in between. In DNA, the CDR3 is TGTGCCAGCCAGAACCCGGTACCGGGACATACGCAGTATTTT. This gives the protein CASQNPVPGHTQYF.

The J gene is TRBJ1-2, the V gene TRBV5-1, with D possibly matching TRBD1 (6 bases). This CDR3 is built from 15 residues. Trimming shortened V by 0 bases and J by 2 bases, and 11 bases separated the two germline ends. Looked up from germline, CDR1 is SGHRS and CDR2 is YFSETQ. The CDR3 reads CASSLDGRGNYGYTF. The CDR3 region has the DNA TGCGCCAGCAGCTTGGACGGCAGGGGAAACTATGGCTACACCTTC.

This chain links TRBV6-1 with TRBJ1-1; a possible D gene is TRBD1 (6 bases). In germline, CDR1 is MNHNS, CDR2 SASEGT. Trimming pared 0 bases from V and 0 bases from J, leaving 11 bases between. The CDR3 consists of 16 residues. This CDR3 reads CASSEAIGQLNTEAFF. The CDR3 region has the DNA TGTGCCAGCAGTGAAGCGATCGGACAGCTGAACACTGAAGCTTTCTTT.

The chain couples TRBV6-5 to TRBJ2-5; D is uncertain. Germline V gives CDR1 MNHEY, CDR2 SVGAGI. CDR3 length equals 12 residues. The germline V and J ends were trimmed by 5 bases and 3 bases, with 7 bases remaining between them. CDR3 sequence (DNA): TGTGCCAGCAGTGTATTAGAAGAGACCCAGTACTTC. Protein: CASSVLEETQYF.

This sequence joins TRBV29-1 and TRBJ2-7, with D possibly TRBD1 on 6 matching bases. Germline loops: CDR1 SQVTM, CDR2 ANQGSEA. Trimming took off 1 base at V and 6 bases at J, with 10 bases between the two ends. The CDR3 is 12 amino acids. The CDR3 nucleotides are TGCAGCGTTGAAGGTACAGGGAGCGAGCAGTACTTC. Encoded protein: CSVEGTGSEQYF.

V is TRBV18 and J is TRBJ2-5; possible D gene TRBD2, 6 bases. V lost 3 bases, J lost 5 bases, and 7 bases lay in between. Germline V gene lookup returns CDR1 KGHSH and CDR2 LQKENI. The CDR3 consists of 12 residues. The CDR3 DNA sequence: TGTGCCAGCTCACCCCGGGGGGAGACCCAGTACTTC. It translates to CASSPRGETQYF.

This chain joins TRBV30 and TRBJ1-1, with 7 bases that match TRBD1. This CDR3 spans 13 amino acids. Germline values: CDR1 GTSNPN, CDR2 SVGIG (reference sequence). With V trimmed by 2 bases and J by 5 bases, 5 bases remained unmatched. This CDR3 is CAWSRLQGTEAFF. The CDR3 DNA is TGTGCCTGGAGTCGCCTACAGGGGACTGAAGCTTTCTTT.

V gene TRBV28 combines with J gene TRBJ2-6, with D possibly matching TRBD1 (6 bases). Germline values: CDR1 MDHEN, CDR2 SYDVKM. The CDR3 contains 15 residues. Trimming shortened V by 6 bases and J by 0 bases, and 9 bases separated the two germline ends. The CDR3: CASRLGGSGANVLTF. The CDR3 DNA follows: TGTGCCAGCAGATTAGGGGGCTCTGGGGCCAACGTCCTGACTTTC.

The sample holds many counts of this clone. The chain uses TRBV6-5 and TRBJ1-1; 7 bases are shared with TRBD1. This CDR3 comprises 16 residues. V lost 0 bases, J lost 8 bases, and 12 bases stayed unmatched. The V gene's germline CDR1 is MNHEY and CDR2 SVGAGI. The CDR3 protein is CASSYSMTGPIPEAFF. In DNA, the CDR3 is TGTGCCAGCAGTTACTCGATGACAGGGCCGATACCGGAAGCTTTCTTT.

This clone was counted once. The chain employs TRBV7-2 and TRBJ2-7; tentatively, D is TRBD2 (6 bases). V was cut by 2 bases and J by 3 bases, with 14 bases left in between. CDR1 SGHTA and CDR2 FQGNSA come from the germline V gene. The CDR3 loop spans 15 amino acids. CDR3 in DNA: TGTGCCAGCAGCTTATCAGTTGTTAGCGGCTACGAGCAGTACTTC. Protein sequence: CASSLSVVSGYEQYF.

The chain is built from TRBV5-8 and TRBJ2-7, with unresolved D. Germline loops: CDR1 SGHTS, CDR2 YDEGEE. V shed 4 bases and J shed 6 bases, with 8 bases lying between them. This CDR3 contains 11 residues. CDR3 sequence (DNA): TGTGCCAGCAGCCCTATGGGCGAGCAGTACTTC. Protein product: CASSPMGEQYF. Combining the CDR3 with reference TRBV5-8 and TRBJ2-7 gives the whole variable domain EAGVTQSPTHLIKTRGQQATLRCSPISGHTSVYWYQQALGLGLQFLLWYDEGEERNRGNFPPRFSGRQFPNYSSELNVNALELEDSALYLCASSPMGEQYFGPGTRLTVT.